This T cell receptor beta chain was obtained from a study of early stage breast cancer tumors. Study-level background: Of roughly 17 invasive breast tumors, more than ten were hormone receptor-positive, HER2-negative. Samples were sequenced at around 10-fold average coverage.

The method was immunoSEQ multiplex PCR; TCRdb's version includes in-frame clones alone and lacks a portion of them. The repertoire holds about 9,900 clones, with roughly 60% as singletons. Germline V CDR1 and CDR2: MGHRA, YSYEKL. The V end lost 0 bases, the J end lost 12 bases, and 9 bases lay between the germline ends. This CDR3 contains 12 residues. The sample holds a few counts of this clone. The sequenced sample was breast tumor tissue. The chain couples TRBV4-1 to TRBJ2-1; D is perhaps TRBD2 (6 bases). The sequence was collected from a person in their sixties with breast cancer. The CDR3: CASSQDSGLQFF. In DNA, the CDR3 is TGCGCCAGCAGCCAAGATAGCGGACTGCAGTTCTTC.